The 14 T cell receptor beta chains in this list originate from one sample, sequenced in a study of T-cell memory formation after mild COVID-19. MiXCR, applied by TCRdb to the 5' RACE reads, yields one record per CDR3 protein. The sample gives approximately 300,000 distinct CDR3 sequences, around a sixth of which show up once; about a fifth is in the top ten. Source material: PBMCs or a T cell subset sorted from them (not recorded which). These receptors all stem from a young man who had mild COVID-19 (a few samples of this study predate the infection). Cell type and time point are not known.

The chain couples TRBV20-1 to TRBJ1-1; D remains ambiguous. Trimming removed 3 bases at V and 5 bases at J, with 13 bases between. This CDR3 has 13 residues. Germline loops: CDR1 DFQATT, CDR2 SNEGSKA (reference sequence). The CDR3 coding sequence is TGCAGTGCTAGTCGAGGGCGGAGGACTGAAGCTTTCTTT. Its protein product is CSASRGRRTEAFF.

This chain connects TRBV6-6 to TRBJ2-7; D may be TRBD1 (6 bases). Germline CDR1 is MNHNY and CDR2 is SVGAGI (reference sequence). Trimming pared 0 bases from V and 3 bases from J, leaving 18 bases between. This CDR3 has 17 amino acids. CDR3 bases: TGTGCCAGCAGTTACTCCGTCGTGGGACAAATTATCTACGAGCAGTACGTC. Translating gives CASSYSVVGQIIYEQYV.

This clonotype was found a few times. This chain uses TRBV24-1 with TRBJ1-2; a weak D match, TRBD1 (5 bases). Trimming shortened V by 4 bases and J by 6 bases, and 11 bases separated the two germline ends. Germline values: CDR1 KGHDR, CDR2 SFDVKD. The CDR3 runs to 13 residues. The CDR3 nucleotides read TGTGCCACCAGTGAGCCGGGACGCGATGGCTACACCTTC. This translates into CATSEPGRDGYTF.

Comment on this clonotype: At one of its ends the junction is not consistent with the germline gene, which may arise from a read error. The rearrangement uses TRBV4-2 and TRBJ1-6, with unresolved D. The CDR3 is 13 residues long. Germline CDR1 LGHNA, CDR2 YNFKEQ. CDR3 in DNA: TGTGCCAGCAGCCAAGCATCGGGCCTCGTCGTCGGATTT. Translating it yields CASSQASGLVVGF.

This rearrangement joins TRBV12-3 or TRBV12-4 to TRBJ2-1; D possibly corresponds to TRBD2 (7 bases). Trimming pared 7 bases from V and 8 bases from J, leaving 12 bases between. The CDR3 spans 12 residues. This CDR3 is CASTTGGHEQFF. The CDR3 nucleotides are TGTGCCAGCACCACGGGGGGCCATGAGCAGTTCTTC.

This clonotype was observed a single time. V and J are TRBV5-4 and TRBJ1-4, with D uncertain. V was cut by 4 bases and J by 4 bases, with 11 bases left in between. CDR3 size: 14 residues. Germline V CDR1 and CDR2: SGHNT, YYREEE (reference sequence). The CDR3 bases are TGTGCCAGCAGCCGAGCGGGCGATAATGAAAAACTGTTTTTT. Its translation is CASSRAGDNEKLFF.

The CDR3 DNA follows: TGTGCCAGCAGCCAAGCCCCGAGCATCCCCGGGGAGCTGTTTTTT. It codes for CASSQAPSIPGELFF. V is TRBV3-1 and J is TRBJ2-2; D is unclear. With 1 base removed from V and 6 bases from J, the gap between germline ends came to 12 bases. The CDR3 is made up of 15 amino acids. Germline CDR1 LGHDT, CDR2 YNNKEL (reference sequence).

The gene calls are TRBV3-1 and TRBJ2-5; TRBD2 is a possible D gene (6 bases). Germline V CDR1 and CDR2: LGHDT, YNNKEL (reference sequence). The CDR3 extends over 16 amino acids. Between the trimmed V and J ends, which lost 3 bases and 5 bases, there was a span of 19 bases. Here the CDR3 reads CASSHTAAGKAETQYF. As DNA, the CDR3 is TGTGCCAGCAGCCATACCGCCGCGGGGAAGGCGGAGACCCAGTACTTC.

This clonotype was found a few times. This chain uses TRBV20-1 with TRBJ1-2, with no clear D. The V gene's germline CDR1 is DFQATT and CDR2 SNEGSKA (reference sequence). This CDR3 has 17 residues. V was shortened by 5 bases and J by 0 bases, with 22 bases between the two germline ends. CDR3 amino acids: CSAPLRVRDAANYGYTF. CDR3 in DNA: TGCAGTGCTCCCCTGAGGGTCAGAGACGCAGCTAACTATGGCTACACCTTC.

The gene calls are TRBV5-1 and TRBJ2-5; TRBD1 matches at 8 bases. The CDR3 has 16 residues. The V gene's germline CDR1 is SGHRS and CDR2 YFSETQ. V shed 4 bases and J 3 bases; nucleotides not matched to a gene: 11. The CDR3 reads CASSRGLQGAKETQYF. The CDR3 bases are TGCGCCAGCAGCCGCGGCCTCCAGGGGGCAAAAGAGACCCAGTACTTC.

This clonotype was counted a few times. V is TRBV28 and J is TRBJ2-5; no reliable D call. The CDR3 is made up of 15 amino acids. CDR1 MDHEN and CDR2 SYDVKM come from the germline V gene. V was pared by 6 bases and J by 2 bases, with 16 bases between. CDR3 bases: TGTGCCAGCAGAGACGACGAGCTAGGACAAGAGACCCAGTACTTC. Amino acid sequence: CASRDDELGQETQYF.

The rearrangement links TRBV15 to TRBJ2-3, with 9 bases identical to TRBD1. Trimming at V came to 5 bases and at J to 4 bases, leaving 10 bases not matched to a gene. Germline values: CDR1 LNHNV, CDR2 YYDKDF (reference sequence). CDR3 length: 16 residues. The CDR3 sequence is CATSGPGQGVPDTQYF. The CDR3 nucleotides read TGTGCCACCAGCGGTCCGGGACAGGGCGTCCCAGATACGCAGTATTTT.

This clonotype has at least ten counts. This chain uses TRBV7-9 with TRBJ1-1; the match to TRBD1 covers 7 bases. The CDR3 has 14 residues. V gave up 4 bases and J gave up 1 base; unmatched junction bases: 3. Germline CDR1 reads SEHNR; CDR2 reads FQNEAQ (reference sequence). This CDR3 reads CASSYRGENTEAFF. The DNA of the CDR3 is TGTGCCAGCAGCTACAGGGGTGAGAACACTGAAGCTTTCTTT.

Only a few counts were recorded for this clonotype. CDR3 DNA sequence: TGTGCCAGCAGCCGCCGACCTAGCGGGGGGTATGACACCGGGGAGCTGTTTTTT. It translates to CASSRRPSGGYDTGELFF. The chain is built from TRBV12-3 or TRBV12-4 and TRBJ2-2; TRBD2 aligns across 11 bases. The CDR3 is made up of 18 amino acids. Trimming took 6 bases from V and 3 from J; bases not matched to a gene: 12.